The 28 T cell receptor beta chains below were found in one sample sequenced in a study of T cell responses to AZD1222 COVID-19 vaccine. Assay used: immunoSEQ multiplex PCR; TCRdb lists only in-frame clones, some missing. The sample shows some 55,000 clones, 87% of them seen only once. This specimen was peripheral blood, taken on day 0 of AZD1222 vaccination. These receptors were obtained from an adult in good health.

CDR3 sequence: CASSLWTDRGYTGELFF. Written as DNA, the CDR3 is TGTGCCAGCAGTTTATGGACGGACAGGGGATACACCGGGGAGCTGTTTTTT. This chain connects TRBV28 to TRBJ2-2; 9 nucleotides agree with TRBD1. The CDR3 extends over 17 amino acids. Germline CDR1 MDHEN, CDR2 SYDVKM. With 0 bases clipped from V and 3 bases from J, the junction kept 5 bases outside the gene matches.

In this sample, this clone turned up once. This chain joins TRBV6-5 and TRBJ1-1, with TRBD1 matching over 8 bases. V lost 6 bases, J lost 1 base, and 4 bases stayed unmatched. The CDR3 loop spans 14 amino acids. Germline CDR1 reads MNHEY; CDR2 reads SVGAGI. CDR3 loop: CASRSDRENTEAFF. The CDR3 DNA is TGTGCCAGCAGGTCGGACAGGGAGAACACTGAAGCTTTCTTT.

Note on this clone: One end of the junction is discordant with germline, which a read error may explain. The chain links TRBV29-1 to TRBJ2-3; 8 bases are shared with TRBD1. CDR1 is SQVTM, CDR2 ANQGSEA, per germline. The CDR3 is 14 residues long. The CDR3 region has the DNA TGCAGCGTTCAAGACAGGGGACGGGGAGATACGCAGTATTTT. Translating gives CSVQDRGRGDTQYF.

The chain couples TRBV11-2 to TRBJ1-1; unclear D gene. The V end lost 5 bases, the J end lost 6 bases, and 13 bases lay between the germline ends. Germline lookup yields CDR1 SGHAT and CDR2 FQNNGV. The CDR3 totals 13 residues. The chain's CDR3 is CASSPEVSAEAFF. In DNA form, the CDR3 reads TGTGCCAGCAGCCCAGAGGTAAGCGCTGAAGCTTTCTTT.

The genes are TRBV10-1 and TRBJ1-2; the D gene is possibly TRBD1 (5 bases). Germline assignment: CDR1 WNHNN and CDR2 SYGVQD (reference sequence). The V and J ends lost 4 bases and 11 bases respectively, with 20 bases between them. The length of the CDR3 is 14 residues. The CDR3 region has the DNA TGCGCCAGCAGTGGGGCCTCTGACAGCCAAAAATACACCTTC. Encoded protein: CASSGASDSQKYTF.

This clone was recorded once. The rearrangement joins TRBV7-9 to TRBJ1-4; 8 nucleotides agree with TRBD1. CDR1 is SEHNR and CDR2 is FQNEAQ in the germline V gene (reference sequence). V lost 5 bases, J lost 3 bases, and 5 bases stayed unmatched. The CDR3 covers 15 residues. Written as DNA, the CDR3 is TGTGCCAGCAGCGATGACAGGGGAGCTAATGAAAAACTGTTTTTT. Translated: CASSDDRGANEKLFF. Full variable domain (rest looked up from reference TRBV7-9 and TRBJ1-4): DTGVSQNPRHKITKRGQNVTFRCDPISEHNRLYWYRQTLGQGPEFLTYFQNEAQLEKSRLLSDRFSAERPKGSFSTLEIQRTEQGDSAMYLCASSDDRGANEKLFFGSGTQLSVL.

The sample holds one count of this clone. The chain is built from TRBV6-5 and TRBJ1-3; D ambiguous. CDR3 size: 15 residues. Germline loops: CDR1 MNHEY, CDR2 SVGAGI. V was clipped by 4 bases and J by 0 bases, with 10 bases between them. CDR3 loop: CASSSTGNSGNTIYF. In DNA, the CDR3 is TGTGCCAGCAGTTCCACGGGGAACTCTGGAAACACCATATATTTT.

This clone was observed a single time. The J gene is TRBJ2-2, the V gene TRBV6-6, with 7 bases fitting TRBD1. This CDR3 is built from 15 residues. Per the germline V gene, CDR1 is MNHNY and CDR2 is SVGAGI (reference sequence). V was pared by 6 bases and J by 0 bases, with 4 bases of the junction left unmatched. CDR3 region: CASSVGQPNTGELFF. The CDR3 coding sequence is TGTGCCAGCAGCGTGGGACAGCCGAACACCGGGGAGCTGTTTTTT.

This chain links TRBV5-1 with TRBJ1-2; D not resolved. V was pared by 2 bases and J by 4 bases, with 12 bases between. This CDR3 spans 14 amino acids. Per germline, CDR1 SGHRS and CDR2 YFSETQ. The CDR3: CASSFETFTYGYTF. The CDR3 DNA is TGCGCCAGCAGCTTCGAAACATTTACCTATGGCTACACCTTC. Combining the CDR3 with reference TRBV5-1 and TRBJ1-2 gives the whole variable domain KAGVTQTPRYLIKTRGQQVTLSCSPISGHRSVSWYQQTPGQGLQFLFEYFSETQRNKGNFPGRFSGRQFSNSRSEMNVSTLELGDSALYLCASSFETFTYGYTFGSGTRLTVV.

The V call is TRBV29-1, the J call TRBJ1-5; D is unclear. The CDR3 has 14 amino acids. V lost 8 bases and J 3 bases, leaving 17 bases between the germline ends. CDR1 is SQVTM and CDR2 is ANQGSEA in the germline V gene. CDR3 sequence reads: CSSWSGQLNQPQHF. In DNA form, the CDR3 reads TGCAGCTCTTGGTCGGGTCAGCTCAATCAGCCCCAGCATTTT.

The sample holds a few counts of this clone. The genes are TRBV2 and TRBJ1-2; weak D call: TRBD1 (5 bases). The V end lost 3 bases, the J end lost 7 bases, and 12 bases lay between the germline ends. Germline V gene data show CDR1 as SNHLY and CDR2 as FYNNEI. CDR3 length equals 13 residues. The CDR3 nucleotides read TGTGCCAGCAGTGATCAGGGTCCGACTGGCTACACCTTC. It yields the protein CASSDQGPTGYTF.

The V and J genes are TRBV7-7 and TRBJ2-5; TRBD1 might be the D (5 bases). Trimming stripped 0 bases from V and 4 bases from J, with 12 bases between. Germline CDR1 is SSHAT and CDR2 is FNYEAQ (reference sequence). CDR3 size: 15 residues. The CDR3 DNA follows: TGTGCCAGCAGCTTAGCTTGGGGCGCGCTAGAGACCCAGTACTTC. It encodes CASSLAWGALETQYF.

This clone showed up just a few times. The chain combines TRBV24-1 with TRBJ1-1, with TRBD1 matching over 7 bases. Trimming cost V 5 bases and J 5 bases; bases outside gene matches: 16. This CDR3 has 17 amino acids. CDR1 is KGHDR, CDR2 SFDVKD, per germline. The CDR3 reads CATSALPERGRVTEAFF. CDR3 in DNA: TGTGCCACCAGTGCCCTCCCTGAGAGGGGGCGCGTTACTGAAGCTTTCTTT.

This clone was seen once. V is TRBV4-3 and J is TRBJ1-2; 7 bases are shared with TRBD1. V was clipped by 0 bases and J by 3 bases; unmatched bases: 13. Looked up from germline, CDR1 is LGHNA and CDR2 is YSLEER. The CDR3 loop spans 18 amino acids. The CDR3 bases are TGCGCCAGCAGCCAAGATCAGGGGACAACCAGGGGGTACTATGGCTACACCTTC. It codes for CASSQDQGTTRGYYGYTF.

The chain employs TRBV3-1 (or the pseudogene TRBV3-2) and TRBJ2-1; TRBD2 aligns across 10 bases. CDR3 size: 15 residues. The V gene end was trimmed by 4 bases and the J gene end by 9 bases; junction bases not matched to a gene: 9. Germline CDR1 is LGHDT and CDR2 is YNNKEL (reference sequence). The CDR3, as DNA: TGTGCCAGCAGCCCCAGCGGGGGGGCCGGTAGTGAGCAGTTCTTC. Translated, it gives CASSPSGGAGSEQFF.

The chain is built from TRBV3-1 (or the pseudogene TRBV3-2) and TRBJ1-2; D unclear. The CDR3 runs 12 residues. Trimming cost V 8 bases and J 2 bases, with 9 bases left between them. Per germline, CDR1 LGHDT and CDR2 YNNKEL (reference sequence). The CDR3 protein is CASGQGNYGYTF. Here the CDR3 DNA reads TGTGCCAGCGGTCAAGGGAACTATGGCTACACCTTC.

The gene calls are TRBV28 and TRBJ2-5, with unresolved D. Trimming pared 8 bases from V and 5 bases from J, leaving 18 bases between. Per germline, CDR1 MDHEN and CDR2 SYDVKM. The CDR3 consists of 14 residues. This chain's CDR3 is CASSSLQALETQYF. CDR3 DNA: TGTGCCAGCTCTTCCTTGCAGGCTCTGGAGACCCAGTACTTC.

This chain's CDR3 is CASRTGTGTGNTIYF. The CDR3 DNA is TGTGCCAGCAGGACTGGGACAGGGACTGGAAACACCATATATTTT. The chain employs TRBV5-8 and TRBJ1-3; 9 bases agree with TRBD1. The CDR3 totals 15 residues. Germline loops: CDR1 SGHTS, CDR2 YDEGEE. V dropped 5 bases and J dropped 2; count of bases not matched to a gene: 5.

J is TRBJ2-1 and V is TRBV14; 9 bases line up with TRBD1. V shed 0 bases, J shed 4 bases, and the junction held 10 bases outside the gene matches. The germline V gene has CDR1 SGHDN and CDR2 FVKESK. The CDR3 totals 18 residues. Here the CDR3 reads CASSQDLPGQGTYNEQFF. The CDR3 DNA is TGTGCCAGCAGCCAAGACTTACCGGGACAGGGAACTTACAATGAGCAGTTCTTC.

This chain connects TRBV2 to TRBJ1-6; TRBD1 agrees at 7 bases. V dropped 4 bases and J dropped 10; count of bases not matched to a gene: 10. The CDR3 length is 15 residues. The V gene's germline CDR1 is SNHLY and CDR2 FYNNEI. The CDR3 nucleotides are TGTGCCAGCAGTGTCAGACAGGGCCTTAACTCACCCCTCCACTTT. Translation: CASSVRQGLNSPLHF.

V is TRBV4-1 and J is TRBJ1-2; no definite D call. V was pared by 1 base and J by 7 bases, with 13 bases between. This CDR3 spans 14 amino acids. Germline CDR1 reads MGHRA; CDR2 reads YSYEKL. The CDR3 nucleotides read TGCGCCAGCAGCCAAGCCTTCGCCGGAGGTGGCTACACCTTC. Translation: CASSQAFAGGGYTF.

The chain couples TRBV18 to TRBJ1-4; no reliable D call. The CDR3 runs 15 residues. The germline gives CDR1 KGHSH, CDR2 LQKENI. Trimming left V 2 bases short and J 6 bases short, with 13 bases between. CDR3 in DNA: TGTGCCAGCTCACCAAACAACGGTGCCCATGAAAAACTGTTTTTT. Its translation: CASSPNNGAHEKLFF.

The rearrangement joins TRBV5-8 to TRBJ2-5; TRBD1 matches 12 bases. Trimming at V came to 0 bases and at J to 6 bases, leaving 9 bases not matched to a gene. Per the germline V gene, CDR1 is SGHTS and CDR2 is YDEGEE. The CDR3 is 17 amino acids. The CDR3 region is CASSLGTGTGGRKTQYF. The CDR3, as DNA: TGTGCCAGCAGCTTGGGGACCGGGACAGGGGGCAGAAAGACCCAGTACTTC.

V gene TRBV6-6 combines with J gene TRBJ1-4; D gene ambiguous. From germline, CDR1 is MNHNY and CDR2 SVGAGI (reference sequence). V was cut by 10 bases and J by 7 bases, with 19 bases left in between. The CDR3 spans 14 residues. This CDR3 is CATQTRLGLEKLFF. CDR3 nucleotide sequence: TGTGCCACCCAGACCCGGTTAGGGCTTGAAAAACTGTTTTTT.

The chain links TRBV2 to TRBJ1-2; the D is unclear. Per the germline V gene, CDR1 is SNHLY and CDR2 is FYNNEI. The CDR3 length is 12 residues. V shed 9 bases and J shed 8 bases, with 16 bases lying between them. Written as DNA, the CDR3 is TGTGCCAGTCCCACAGAGGGTTTAGGCTACACCTTC. It specifies CASPTEGLGYTF.

This chain uses TRBV5-8 with TRBJ2-7; TRBD1 matches 10 bases. The CDR3 is 16 amino acids. V lost 1 base and J lost 6; bases outside the gene matches: 10. CDR1 and CDR2 (germline): SGHTS, YDEGEE. CDR3 sequence: CASSLPRRDRGAEQYF. CDR3 bases: TGTGCCAGCAGCTTGCCTCGCCGGGACAGGGGAGCCGAGCAGTACTTC.

J is TRBJ1-6 and V is TRBV6-2 or TRBV6-3; tentative D call: TRBD1 (5 bases). This CDR3 has 14 residues. The V end lost 5 bases, the J end lost 10 bases, and 15 bases lay between the germline ends. Per the germline V gene, CDR1 is MNHEY and CDR2 is SVGEGT. The CDR3 bases are TGTGCCAGCAGTCAGACAGCATTAGACTCACCCCTCCACTTT. Protein sequence: CASSQTALDSPLHF.

V gene TRBV19 combines with J gene TRBJ2-7, with 12 bases lining up with TRBD1. Trimming took 5 bases from V and 4 from J; bases not matched to a gene: 6. Germline loops: CDR1 LNHDA, CDR2 SQIVND (reference sequence). The CDR3 runs to 15 residues. The CDR3 sequence is CASSPGTGGGYEQYF. CDR3 DNA sequence: TGTGCCAGTAGTCCTGGGACAGGGGGCGGGTACGAGCAGTACTTC.